This TCR beta chain was sequenced in a study of blood T cell repertoires in COVID-19. Study-level background: The United States, Italy and Spain provided the acute and convalescent COVID-19 samples.

Germline lookup yields CDR1 SGHVS and CDR2 FQNEAQ. V lost 5 bases and J 8 bases, leaving 22 bases between the germline ends. CDR3 length: 16 residues. Repertoires were generated with immunoSEQ multiplex PCR, while TCRdb's copy carries only in-frame clones and drops some. The data hold around 190,000 clones, with nearly 90% observed a single time. The rearrangement uses TRBV7-8 and TRBJ2-1; weak D call: TRBD2 (7 bases). This TCR derives from a man aged 45-65 years with COVID-19, enrolled during active disease. Sequenced sample: peripheral blood. The CDR3 protein is CASSLPWRGPIDEQFF. The DNA of the CDR3 is TGTGCCAGCAGCCTCCCCTGGCGGGGGCCTATAGATGAGCAGTTCTTC.